This T cell receptor beta chain was recovered during a study of post-analysis software for immune sequencing data. About the study: Patients with relapsing-remitting, secondary progressive and progressive-relapsing multiple sclerosis courses were all represented.

As to this clonotype: What it binds is unknown.

TCR beta cDNA libraries included unique molecular identifiers. Starting from roughly 1.1 to 9.2 million T cells, the study yielded about 500,000 cDNA molecules. TCRdb ran MiXCR on the PCR reads and lists one entry per CDR3 protein. Seen here are a few hundred thousand distinct CDR3 sequences, nearly 45% observed once, and the top ten hold 9% to 13%. The CDR3 has 13 amino acids. With V trimmed by 7 bases and J by 8 bases, 11 bases remained unmatched. Germline V gene lookup returns CDR1 SQVTM and CDR2 ANQGSEA. Findings and limits, study-wide: A few TRBV segments, TRBV5-6, TRBV5-1 and TRBV20-1 among them, were found more frequent in patients than controls. Samples from a shared batch, those prepared together, strongly co-clustered by F measure. Significantly lower normalized Chao1 diversity was seen in multiple sclerosis patients than in controls.

The V gene is TRBV29-1, the J gene TRBJ2-1; 7 positions match TRBD1. Sequencing was carried out using blood. This clonotype originated in a girl between 5 and 17 years old with multiple sclerosis. The CDR3 here is CSATGDGRDEQFF. CDR3 bases: TGCAGCGCCACAGGGGACGGTCGGGATGAGCAGTTCTTC.